This T cell receptor beta chain was recorded in a study of blood T cell repertoires in COVID-19. Study information: Both acute and convalescent COVID-19 samples were obtained from the United States, Italy and Spain.

V lost 6 bases and J lost 8; bases outside the gene matches: 8. CDR1 is SEHNR, CDR2 FQNEAQ, per germline (reference sequence). The CDR3 consists of 15 residues. In the authors' methods: The authors estimated nucleated cell counts from reference gene primer amplification. The method was immunoSEQ multiplex PCR; TCRdb's version includes in-frame clones alone and lacks a portion of them. D and trimming were read from the DNA, whereas the V and J calls and clone size are those reported in that table. This sample has about 40,000 clones, with over 65% found just once. The chain employs TRBV7-9 and TRBJ2-1; 12 bases fit TRBD1. Sequencing used peripheral blood. The clonotype comes from a man aged 45-65 years with active or convalescent COVID-19. CDR3 DNA: TGTGCCAGCAGGGGGGACAGGGGGCGATTCTATGAGCAGTTCTTC. The encoded protein is CASRGDRGRFYEQFF.